The clone carrying this T cell receptor (beta chain) appeared many times. Authors of the study amplified TCR beta CDR3 regions from RNA transcripts. The study used the HTBI primer set for a first-round RT-PCR of the TCR CDR3. In TCRdb, the multiplex PCR reads were re-called with MiXCR into one record per CDR3 protein. Here the sample spans about 360,000 distinct CDR3 sequences, 13% being singletons. The entry originates in a study of T cells in Graves' hyperthyroidism and ophthalmopathy. Study at large: Prior to any treatment, at the point of initial diagnosis, peripheral blood was collected.

Among the patients, aged 18 to 65, hyperthyroidism was newly diagnosed and had lasted under 2 months. Trimming removed 1 base at V and 6 bases at J, with 13 bases between. CDR3 size: 15 residues. CDR1 and CDR2 (germline): SGHNT, YENEEA. The chain combines TRBV11-3 with TRBJ2-1; D perhaps matches TRBD2 (5 bases). The clonotype comes from a woman under 30 with Graves' hyperthyroidism. The specimen was blood. The CDR3 loop reads CASSLGASLGNEQFF. The CDR3 DNA reads TGTGCCAGCAGCTTAGGGGCTAGCTTGGGCAATGAGCAGTTCTTC.